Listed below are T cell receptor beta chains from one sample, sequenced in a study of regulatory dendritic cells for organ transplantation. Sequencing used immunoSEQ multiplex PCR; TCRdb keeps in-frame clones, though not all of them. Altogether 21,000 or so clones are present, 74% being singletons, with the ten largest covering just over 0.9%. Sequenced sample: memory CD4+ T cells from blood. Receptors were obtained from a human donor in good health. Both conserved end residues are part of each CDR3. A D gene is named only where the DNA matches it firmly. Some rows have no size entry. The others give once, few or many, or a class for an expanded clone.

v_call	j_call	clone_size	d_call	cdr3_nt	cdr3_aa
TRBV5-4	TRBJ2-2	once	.	TGTGCCAGCAGCTTGGAGGGGGGGCCGAACACCGGGGAGCTGTTTTTT	CASSLEGGPNTGELFF
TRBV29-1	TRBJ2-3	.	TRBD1	TGCAGCGTCCTTCCGGACAGGAGCACAGATACGCAGTATTTT	CSVLPDRSTDTQYF
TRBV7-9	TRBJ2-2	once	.	TGTGCCAGCAGCTTAGGACAGAGGAACACCGGGGAGCTGTTTTTT	CASSLGQRNTGELFF
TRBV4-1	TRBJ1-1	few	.	TGCGCCAGCAGCCAAGACAGGAACACTGAAGCTTTCTTT	CASSQDRNTEAFF
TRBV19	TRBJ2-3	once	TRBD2	TGTGCCAGTAGTAAGCCTAGCGGGGCTGATACGCAGTATTTT	CASSKPSGADTQYF
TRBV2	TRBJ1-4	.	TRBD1	TGTGCCAGCAGTTGGGACAGGGATAATGAAAAACTGTTTTTT	CASSWDRDNEKLFF
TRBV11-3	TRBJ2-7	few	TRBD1	TGTGCCAGCAGCCCTCCCCCGGGACAGGGCTCCTACGAGCAGTACTTC	CASSPPPGQGSYEQYF
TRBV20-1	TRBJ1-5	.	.	TGCAGTGTTTTTTTGCGGCCCCAGCATTTT	CSVFLRPQHF
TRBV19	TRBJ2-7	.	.	TGTGCCAGTAGTAACCGGGCGGGTGAGTACGAGCAGTACTTC	CASSNRAGEYEQYF
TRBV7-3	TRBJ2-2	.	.	TGTGCCAGCAGCTCCCATGCGGGGGCCAACGGGGAGCTGTTTTTT	CASSSHAGANGELFF
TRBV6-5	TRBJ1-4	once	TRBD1	TGTGCCAGCAGAAGGGGACAGGCCAGTGAAAAACTGTTTTTT	CASRRGQASEKLFF
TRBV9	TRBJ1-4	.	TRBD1	TGTGCCAGCGCCCGGGGGACAGGGCCGACTAATGAAAAACTGTTTTTT	CASARGTGPTNEKLFF
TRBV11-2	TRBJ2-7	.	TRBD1	TGTGCCAGCAGCTTAGAACAGGGGGAGTGGAACGAGCAGTACTTC	CASSLEQGEWNEQYF
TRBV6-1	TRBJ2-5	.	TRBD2	TGTGCCAGCATTATAGCGGGGGGGAGCCAAGAGACCCAGTACTTC	CASIIAGGSQETQYF
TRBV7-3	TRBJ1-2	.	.	TGTGCCAGCAGCCCGGGACATAACTATGGCTACACCTTC	CASSPGHNYGYTF
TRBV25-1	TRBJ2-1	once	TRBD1	TGTGCCAGCATTGACAGGGGATTGGGCAATGAGCAGTTCTTC	CASIDRGLGNEQFF
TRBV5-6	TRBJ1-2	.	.	TGTGCCAGCAGCTCGGACAGCTATGGCTACACCTTC	CASSSDSYGYTF
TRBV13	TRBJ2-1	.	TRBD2	TGTGCCAGCAGCTTCCGTGCGGGAGACTCCTACAATGAGCAGTTCTTC	CASSFRAGDSYNEQFF
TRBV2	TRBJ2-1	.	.	TGTGCCAGCACTGGCACGGGGAATGAGCAGTTCTTC	CASTGTGNEQFF
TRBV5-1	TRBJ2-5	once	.	TGCGCCAGCAGCCTACGGGACACCGAGGGGGAGACCCAGTACTTC	CASSLRDTEGETQYF
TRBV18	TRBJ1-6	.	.	TGTGCCAGCTCACCCTATGGGGGGGCGCGAGGGACCCCCAATTCACCCCTCCACTTT	CASSPYGGARGTPNSPLHF
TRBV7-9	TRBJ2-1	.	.	TGTGCCGTCCGGGGGACTGACAATGAGCAGTTCTTC	CAVRGTDNEQFF
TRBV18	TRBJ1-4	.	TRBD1	TGTGCCAGCTCACCACCGGCGACAGGGGGTGAAAAACTGTTTTTT	CASSPPATGGEKLFF
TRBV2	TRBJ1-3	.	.	TGTGCCAGCAGTGATTGGGGAGGGACTGGAAACACCATATATTTT	CASSDWGGTGNTIYF
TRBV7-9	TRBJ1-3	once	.	TGTGCCAGCAGCTCCCTATCTGGAAACACCATATATTTT	CASSSLSGNTIYF
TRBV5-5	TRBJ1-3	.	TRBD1	TGTGCCAGCAGCTTTTCGGGACAGATTGGAAACACCATATATTTT	CASSFSGQIGNTIYF
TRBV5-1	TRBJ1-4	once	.	TGCGCCAGCAGCTTGGGGCGGCGGATAAATGAAAAACTGTTTTTT	CASSLGRRINEKLFF